Presented here are 30 T cell receptor beta chains from one specimen sequenced in a study of OX40 agonist ivuxolimab in advanced cancers. Sequencing used immunoSEQ multiplex PCR; TCRdb keeps in-frame clones, though not all of them. In the table there are 65,000 to 100,000 clones, 80% to 90% of which are singletons. Sequences were derived from CD4+ or CD8+ T cells sorted from blood, sampled in a trial of the OX40 agonist ivuxolimab. These receptors originate from an adult with an advanced solid tumor such as melanoma, head and neck, liver or kidney cancer.

V gene TRBV14 combines with J gene TRBJ1-3, with 7 positions matching TRBD1. Trimming cost V 5 bases and J 4 bases; bases outside gene matches: 11. This CDR3 is built from 16 residues. Germline V lookup: CDR1 SGHDN, CDR2 FVKESK. The CDR3 DNA follows: TGTGCCAGCAGCTCGCGACAGGGAAGTTGGGGAAACACCATATATTTT. Its protein product is CASSSRQGSWGNTIYF. Full variable domain (remainder filled in from reference TRBV14 and TRBJ1-3): EAGVTQFPSHSVIEKGQTVTLRCDPISGHDNLYWYRRVMGKEIKFLLHFVKESKQDESGMPNNRFLAERTGGTYSTLKVQPAELEDSGVYFCASSSRQGSWGNTIYFGEGSWLTVV.

This chain joins TRBV27 and TRBJ2-1; D gene unclear. This CDR3 spans 13 amino acids. Germline V lookup: CDR1 MNHEY, CDR2 SMNVEV (reference sequence). The V and J ends lost 2 bases and 5 bases respectively, with 7 bases between them. This chain's CDR3 is CASSLRNNNEQFF. The CDR3 region has the DNA TGTGCCAGCAGTTTACGCAACAACAATGAGCAGTTCTTC.

The CDR3 nucleotides read TGTGCCAGCAGCTTATTCGGGGGCGGGATCCAAGAGACCCAGTACTTC. This encodes CASSLFGGGIQETQYF. V usage is TRBV7-3 and J usage is TRBJ2-5; D is tentatively TRBD1 or TRBD2 (6 bases each). Deletions cut 2 bases from V and 1 base from J, with 14 bases between. Looked up from germline, CDR1 is SGHTA and CDR2 is FQGTGA. This CDR3 contains 16 residues.

The chain joins TRBV18 to TRBJ2-1; D remains ambiguous. V was cut by 6 bases and J by 8 bases, with 8 bases left in between. The CDR3 spans 11 residues. Germline CDR1 and CDR2: KGHSH and LQKENI. CDR3 loop: CASSFNHEQFF. The CDR3 DNA is TGTGCCAGCTCCTTTAACCATGAGCAGTTCTTC.

The chain combines TRBV20-1 with TRBJ1-2; D gene unclear. V shed 7 bases and J shed 8 bases, with 14 bases lying between them. The CDR3 length is 11 residues. CDR1 is DFQATT, CDR2 SNEGSKA, per germline (reference sequence). DNA for the CDR3: TGCAGTGTCGACAAAATGGTAGGCTACACCTTC. It yields the protein CSVDKMVGYTF.

The chain recombines TRBV28 with TRBJ1-5; D may be TRBD1 (6 bases). This CDR3 contains 15 residues. The ends were cut back, 6 bases at V and 3 bases at J, with 15 bases in the middle. The germline V gene has CDR1 MDHEN and CDR2 SYDVKM. Here the CDR3 DNA reads TGTGCCAGCAGCGGGAGACAGGCCAACAATCAGCCCCAGCATTTT. Protein product: CASSGRQANNQPQHF.

Of note for this clone: The junction shows a germline mismatch at one end, possibly a read error. The chain combines TRBV7-2 with TRBJ2-7; 11 bases line up with TRBD1. CDR1 and CDR2 (germline): SGHTA, FQGNSA. This CDR3 is 14 amino acids long. The CDR3 loop is CASSPRDRGIGREF. The CDR3 DNA reads TGTGCCAGCAGCCCACGGGACAGGGGGATCGGAAGAGAATTC.

Turning to this clone: One end of the junction varies from germline; a read error may be responsible. This sequence joins TRBV9 and TRBJ2-2, with D possibly matching TRBD1 (6 bases). The germline V gene has CDR1 SGDLS and CDR2 YYNGEE. The CDR3 spans 16 residues. CDR3: CASSVSRGQVTGKLFF. The CDR3 nucleotides read TGTGCCAGCAGCGTAAGCAGGGGCCAAGTAACCGGGAAGCTGTTTTTT.

The gene calls are TRBV28 and TRBJ2-7; the match to TRBD1 covers 9 bases. Germline CDR1 and CDR2: MDHEN and SYDVKM. The CDR3 totals 15 residues. Trimming cost V 0 bases and J 1 base; bases outside gene matches: 1. The CDR3 here is CASSLWGQGSYEQYF. The CDR3 DNA is TGTGCCAGCAGTTTATGGGGACAGGGTTCCTACGAGCAGTACTTC.

The chain is built from TRBV5-4 and TRBJ1-4; D is unresolved. The CDR3 is 15 residues long. V lost 6 bases and J 3 bases, leaving 15 bases between the germline ends. Germline V gene lookup returns CDR1 SGHNT and CDR2 YYREEE (reference sequence). The CDR3 loop is CASNNPFPANEKLFF. CDR3 DNA sequence: TGTGCCAGCAATAATCCATTCCCAGCTAATGAAAAACTGTTTTTT.

The chain couples TRBV28 to TRBJ1-2; 9 bases map to TRBD1. Looked up from germline, CDR1 is MDHEN and CDR2 is SYDVKM. This CDR3 is built from 16 residues. J gave up 6 bases and V 5 bases, and 13 bases lay outside the gene matches. The CDR3 bases are TGTGCCAGCAGTGCATTCCGGGACAGGGTTGGAAATGGCTACACCTTC. It encodes CASSAFRDRVGNGYTF.

The rearrangement links TRBV13 to TRBJ2-1, with TRBD2 matching 15 bases. Germline-derived CDR1 and CDR2 are PRHDT and FYEKMQ (reference sequence). The CDR3 is 17 amino acids. The V and J ends lost 5 bases and 8 bases, in that order; junction bases with no gene match: 10. CDR3 sequence: CASSQGGLAGGGDEQFF. As DNA, the CDR3 is TGTGCCAGCAGCCAAGGGGGACTAGCGGGAGGAGGGGATGAGCAGTTCTTC. Looking up the rest from reference TRBV13 and TRBJ2-1 gives the full variable domain: AAGVIQSPRHLIKEKRETATLKCYPIPRHDTVYWYQQGPGQDPQFLISFYEKMQSDKGSIPDRFSAQQFSDYHSELNMSSLELGDSALYFCASSQGGLAGGGDEQFFGPGTRLTVL.

The rearrangement joins TRBV19 to TRBJ2-2; D gene ambiguous. With 7 bases removed from V and 0 bases from J, the gap between germline ends came to 9 bases. The CDR3 runs to 14 residues. Germline V CDR1 and CDR2: LNHDA, SQIVND (reference sequence). CDR3: CASKDASNTGELFF. CDR3 bases: TGTGCCAGTAAGGACGCCTCGAACACCGGGGAGCTGTTTTTT.

The chain couples TRBV7-3 to TRBJ2-1; D is possibly TRBD2 (6 bases). The V end lost 1 base, the J end lost 8 bases, and 15 bases lay between the germline ends. CDR3 length: 15 amino acids. Germline CDR1 SGHTA, CDR2 FQGTGA. In DNA form, the CDR3 reads TGTGCCAGCAGCTTAAATCCCGGGAGCAACGATGAGCAGTTCTTC. The encoded protein is CASSLNPGSNDEQFF.

The chain carries TRBV19 and TRBJ2-3, with 7 bases identical to TRBD2. The junction had 3 bases not matched to a gene; V was cut back by 6 bases and J by 9 bases. The CDR3 runs 11 residues. Germline V gives CDR1 LNHDA, CDR2 SQIVND (reference sequence). This CDR3 is CASRASGTQYF. The CDR3 nucleotides are TGTGCCAGTAGAGCTAGCGGCACGCAGTATTTT.

On this clone itself: The sample has other DNA sequences that encode this CDR3 too. The J gene is TRBJ2-1, the V gene TRBV9; D might be TRBD1 or TRBD2, each matching 5 bases. V gave up 1 base and J gave up 8 bases, with 10 bases separating them. From germline, CDR1 is SGDLS and CDR2 YYNGEE. The CDR3 has 13 amino acids. CDR3 nucleotide sequence: TGTGCCAGCAGCGTACGAGGGGTGGATGAGCAGTTCTTC. Translated, it gives CASSVRGVDEQFF.

V usage is TRBV5-1 and J usage is TRBJ2-1; TRBD2 matches 8 bases. The CDR3 consists of 19 residues. CDR1 is SGHRS, CDR2 YFSETQ, per germline. V gave up 3 bases and J gave up 0 bases; unmatched junction bases: 14. CDR3: CASSSRYSGIRSSYNEQFF. The CDR3 DNA is TGCGCCAGCAGCTCCCGCTATAGCGGGATAAGGAGCTCCTACAATGAGCAGTTCTTC.

This clone was picked up one time. V usage is TRBV7-2 and J usage is TRBJ2-7; 9 nucleotides line up with TRBD2. Trimming took 0 bases from V and 7 from J; bases not matched to a gene: 4. CDR3 size: 14 residues. The germline gives CDR1 SGHTA, CDR2 FQGNSA. DNA of the CDR3: TGTGCCAGCAGCTTAGCGGCGGGAGGGCCTGAGCAGTACTTC. It translates to CASSLAAGGPEQYF. Using reference TRBV7-2 and TRBJ2-7 for the parts outside the CDR3, the full variable domain is GAGVSQSPSNKVTEKGKDVELRCDPISGHTALYWYRQSLGQGLEFLIYFQGNSAPDKSGLPSDRFSAERTGGSVSTLTIQRTQQEDSAVYLCASSLAAGGPEQYFGPGTRLTVT.

V gene TRBV7-8 combines with J gene TRBJ2-2, with 7 bases that match TRBD2. This CDR3 is 16 amino acids long. Germline V CDR1 and CDR2: SGHVS, FQNEAQ. V shed 1 base and J 4 bases; nucleotides not matched to a gene: 6. The DNA of the CDR3 is TGTGCCAGCAGCTTAGTTGGCCCTAGCGGCACCGGGGAGCTGTTTTTT. As protein: CASSLVGPSGTGELFF.

This chain connects TRBV25-1 to TRBJ2-7; tentative D call: TRBD2 (6 bases). This CDR3 comprises 15 residues. V was pared by 1 base and J by 5 bases, with 15 bases between. The germline CDR1 and CDR2 sequences are MGHDK and SYGVNS. The CDR3 DNA reads as TGTGCCAGCAGTGAATTTGGGCGGGGCGGCGACGAGCAGTACTTC. Translating it yields CASSEFGRGGDEQYF.

V usage is TRBV11-2 and J usage is TRBJ1-1; possible D gene TRBD1, 6 bases. V lost 5 bases and J 0 bases, leaving 10 bases between the germline ends. The CDR3 covers 14 residues. CDR1 and CDR2 (germline): SGHAT, FQNNGV. This chain's CDR3 is CASSRGDMNTEAFF. The DNA for the CDR3 is TGTGCCAGCAGCCGGGGGGACATGAACACTGAAGCTTTCTTT.

This clone was seen a single time. The gene calls are TRBV5-1 and TRBJ2-7; 10 nucleotides match TRBD2. Germline V gene lookup returns CDR1 SGHRS and CDR2 YFSETQ. V trimming: 2 bases; J trimming: 3 bases; junction bases outside the gene matches: 2. The CDR3 covers 14 residues. CDR3 in DNA: TGCGCCAGCAGCTTAAGACTAGCGGGCTACGAGCAGTACTTC. It encodes CASSLRLAGYEQYF.

Only one count was recorded for this clone. This chain joins TRBV5-4 and TRBJ1-1; D is unclear. The CDR3 runs to 13 residues. Germline V CDR1 and CDR2: SGHNT, YYREEE (reference sequence). Trimming cost V 2 bases and J 8 bases, with 13 bases left between them. The DNA of the CDR3 is TGTGCCAGCAGCTTCATAAACCAAAGAGAAGCTTTCTTT. This translates into CASSFINQREAFF.

This chain uses TRBV25-1 with TRBJ2-5, with D possibly TRBD1 on 6 matching bases. CDR1 and CDR2 from the germline V gene are MGHDK and SYGVNS. The CDR3 has 14 residues. The V end lost 5 bases, the J end lost 4 bases, and 14 bases lay between the germline ends. As DNA, the CDR3 is TGTGCCAGCAGTACCTCACAGGGTGGAGAGACCCAGTACTTC. Its translation: CASSTSQGGETQYF. Using reference TRBV25-1 and TRBJ2-5 for the parts outside the CDR3, the full variable domain is EADIYQTPRYLVIGTGKKITLECSQTMGHDKMYWYQQDPGMELHLIHYSYGVNSTEKGDLSSESTVSRIRTEHFPLTLESARPSHTSQYLCASSTSQGGETQYFGPGTRLLVL.

This sequence joins TRBV15 and TRBJ2-1, with unresolved D. The CDR3 sequence is 11 residues long. CDR1 is LNHNV, CDR2 YYDKDF, per germline (reference sequence). The CDR3 nucleotides are TGTGCGACCGCCTCCTACAATGAGCAGTTCTTC. It is translated as CATASYNEQFF.

This clone appeared a few times. The CDR3 spells CASTRPGDTQPQHF. In DNA form, the CDR3 reads TGTGCCAGTACCCGACCCGGGGATACGCAGCCCCAGCATTTT. This chain joins TRBV19 and TRBJ1-5; the D is unclear. The V gene's germline CDR1 is LNHDA and CDR2 SQIVND (reference sequence). This CDR3 has 14 amino acids. Trimming took off 7 bases at V and 7 bases at J, with 17 bases between the two ends.

V usage is TRBV19 and J usage is TRBJ1-4; D unclear. The V gene's germline CDR1 is LNHDA and CDR2 SQIVND (reference sequence). The CDR3 is made up of 14 amino acids. V was shortened by 5 bases and J by 6 bases, with 13 bases between the two germline ends. The CDR3 sequence is CASSPRGLDEKLFF. The CDR3 nucleotides are TGTGCCAGTAGTCCCCGCGGGTTGGATGAAAAACTGTTTTTT. The whole variable domain, remainder taken from reference TRBV19 and TRBJ1-4, is DGGITQSPKYLFRKEGQNVTLSCEQNLNHDAMYWYRQDPGQGLRLIYYSQIVNDFQKGDIAEGYSVSREKKESFPLTVTSAQKNPTAFYLCASSPRGLDEKLFFGSGTQLSVL.

V is TRBV11-2 and J is TRBJ1-2; TRBD1 is a possible D gene (5 bases). Trimming left V 2 bases short and J 8 bases short, with 21 bases between. CDR1 is SGHAT, CDR2 FQNNGV, per germline. The CDR3 loop spans 16 amino acids. This chain's CDR3 is CASSLSGFGSLGGYTF. In nucleotides, the CDR3 is TGTGCCAGCAGCTTATCAGGGTTCGGCTCACTCGGCGGCTACACCTTC.

This chain uses TRBV5-1 with TRBJ2-7; maybe TRBD2 (6 bases). Germline loops: CDR1 SGHRS, CDR2 YFSETQ. V lost 5 bases and J 7 bases, leaving 19 bases between the germline ends. The CDR3 length is 14 residues. CDR3 DNA sequence: TGCGCCAGCAGTGAATCGAGCGGGCCCGAGGAGCAGTACTTC. It encodes CASSESSGPEEQYF.

The V and J genes are TRBV7-6 and TRBJ2-1; D is uncertain. The germline gives CDR1 SGHVS, CDR2 FNYEAQ. Trimming pared 5 bases from V and 0 bases from J, leaving 5 bases between. This CDR3 comprises 13 residues. CDR3 region: CASSPSSYNEQFF. Here the CDR3 DNA reads TGTGCCAGCAGCCCCTCCTCCTACAATGAGCAGTTCTTC.